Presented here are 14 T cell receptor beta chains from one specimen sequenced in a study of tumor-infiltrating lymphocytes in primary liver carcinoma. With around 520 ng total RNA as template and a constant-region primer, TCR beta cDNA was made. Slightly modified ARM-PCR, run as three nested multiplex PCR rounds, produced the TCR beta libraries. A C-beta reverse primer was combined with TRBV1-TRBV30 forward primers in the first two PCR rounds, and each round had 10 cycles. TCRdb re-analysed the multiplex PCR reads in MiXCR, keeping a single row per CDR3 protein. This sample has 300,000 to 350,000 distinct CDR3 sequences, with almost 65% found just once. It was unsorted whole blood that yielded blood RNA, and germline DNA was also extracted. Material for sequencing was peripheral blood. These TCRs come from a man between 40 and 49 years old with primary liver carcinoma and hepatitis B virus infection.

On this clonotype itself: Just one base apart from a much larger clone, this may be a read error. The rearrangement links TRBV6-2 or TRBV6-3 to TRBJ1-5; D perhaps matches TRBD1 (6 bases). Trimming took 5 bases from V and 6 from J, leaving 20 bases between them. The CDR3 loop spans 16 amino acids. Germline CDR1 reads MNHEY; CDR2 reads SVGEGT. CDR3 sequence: CASSAAMVQGAQPQHF. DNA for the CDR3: TGTGCCAGCAGTGCAGCGATGGTACAGGGTGCTCAGCCCCAGCATTTT.

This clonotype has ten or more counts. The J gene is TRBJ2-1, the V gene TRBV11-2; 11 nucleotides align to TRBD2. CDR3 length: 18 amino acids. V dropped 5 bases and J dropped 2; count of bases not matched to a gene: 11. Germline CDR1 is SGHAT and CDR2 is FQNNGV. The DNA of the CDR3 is TGTGCCAGCAGCGATCTTAGCGGGAGGGCCTTCCCCTACAATGAGCAGTTCTTC. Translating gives CASSDLSGRAFPYNEQFF.

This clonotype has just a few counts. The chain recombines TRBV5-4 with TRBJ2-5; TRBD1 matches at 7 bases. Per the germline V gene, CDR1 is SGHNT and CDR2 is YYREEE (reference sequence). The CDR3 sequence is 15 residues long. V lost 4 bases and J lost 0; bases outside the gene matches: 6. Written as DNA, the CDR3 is TGTGCCAGCAGCCGTAGGGACAGTCACCAAGAGACCCAGTACTTC. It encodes CASSRRDSHQETQYF.

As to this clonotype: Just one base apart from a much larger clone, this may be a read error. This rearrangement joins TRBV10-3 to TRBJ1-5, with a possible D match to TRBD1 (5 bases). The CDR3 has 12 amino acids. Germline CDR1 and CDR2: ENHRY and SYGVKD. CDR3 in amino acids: CATNTDNHPQHF. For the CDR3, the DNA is TGTGCCACAAACACGGACAATCACCCCCAGCATTTT.

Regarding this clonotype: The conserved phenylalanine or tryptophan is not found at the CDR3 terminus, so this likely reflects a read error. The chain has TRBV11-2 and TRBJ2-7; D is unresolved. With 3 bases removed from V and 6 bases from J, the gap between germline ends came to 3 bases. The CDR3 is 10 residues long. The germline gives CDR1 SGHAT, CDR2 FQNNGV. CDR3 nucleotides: TGTGCCAGCAGCTTCAGCGAGCAGTACTCT. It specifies CASSFSEQYS.

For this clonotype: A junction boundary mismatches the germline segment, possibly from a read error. The CDR3 DNA follows: TGTGCCAGCAGCCAAGATCCTACAGGGAACTATGACTACACCTTC. Its protein is CASSQDPTGNYDYTF. The chain couples TRBV4-2 to TRBJ1-2, with D maybe TRBD1 (6 bases). In germline, CDR1 is LGHNA, CDR2 YNFKEQ. The CDR3 spans 15 residues.

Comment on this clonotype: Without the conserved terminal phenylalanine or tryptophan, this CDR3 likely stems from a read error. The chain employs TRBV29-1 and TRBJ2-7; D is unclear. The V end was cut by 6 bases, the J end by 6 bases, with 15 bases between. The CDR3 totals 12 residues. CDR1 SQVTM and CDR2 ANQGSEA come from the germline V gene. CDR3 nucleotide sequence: TGCAGCGTGGGTGAAGGAGCCTGCGAGCAGTACTCC. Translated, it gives CSVGEGACEQYS.

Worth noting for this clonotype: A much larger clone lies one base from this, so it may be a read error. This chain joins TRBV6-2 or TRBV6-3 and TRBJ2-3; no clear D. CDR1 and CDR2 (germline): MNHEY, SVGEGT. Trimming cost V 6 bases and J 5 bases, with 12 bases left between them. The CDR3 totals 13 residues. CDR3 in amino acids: CASSVPFIDTQYF. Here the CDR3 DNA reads TGTGCCAGCAGCGTTCCTTTCATAGATACGCAGTATTTT.

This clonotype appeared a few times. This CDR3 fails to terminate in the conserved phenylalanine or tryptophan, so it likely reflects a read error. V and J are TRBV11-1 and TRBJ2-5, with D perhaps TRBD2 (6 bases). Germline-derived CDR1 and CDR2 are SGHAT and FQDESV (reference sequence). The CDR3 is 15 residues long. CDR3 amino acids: CASSPGRGAKETQYL. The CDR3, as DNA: TGTGCCAGCAGCCCAGGTCGCGGGGCAAAAGAAACCCAGTACCTC.

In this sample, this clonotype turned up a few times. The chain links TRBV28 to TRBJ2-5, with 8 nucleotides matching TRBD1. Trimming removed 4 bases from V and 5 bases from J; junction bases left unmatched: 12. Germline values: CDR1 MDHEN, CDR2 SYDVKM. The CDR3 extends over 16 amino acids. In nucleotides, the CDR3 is TGTGCCAGCAGTTCCCGGACAGGGTCAGTAGCGGAGACCCAGTACTTC. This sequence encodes CASSSRTGSVAETQYF.

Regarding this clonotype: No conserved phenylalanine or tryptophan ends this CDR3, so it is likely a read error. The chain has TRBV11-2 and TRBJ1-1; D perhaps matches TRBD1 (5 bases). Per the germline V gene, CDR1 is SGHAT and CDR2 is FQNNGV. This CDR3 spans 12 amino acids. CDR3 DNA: TGTGCCAGCACCTTAGGGGTAGTTGAAGCTTTCTCT. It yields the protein CASTLGVVEAFS.

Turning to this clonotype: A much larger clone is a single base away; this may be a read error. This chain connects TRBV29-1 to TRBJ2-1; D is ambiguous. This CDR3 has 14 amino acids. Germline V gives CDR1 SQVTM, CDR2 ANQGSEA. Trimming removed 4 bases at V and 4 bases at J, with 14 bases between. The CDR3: CSVVATGSYNEQFF. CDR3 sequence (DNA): TGCAGCGTTGTCGCTACCGGGTCTTACAATGAGCAGTTCTTC.

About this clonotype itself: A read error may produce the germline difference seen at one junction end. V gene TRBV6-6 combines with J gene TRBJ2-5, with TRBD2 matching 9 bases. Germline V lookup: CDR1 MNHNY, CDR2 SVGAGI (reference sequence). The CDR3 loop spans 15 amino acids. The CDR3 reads CASTTAGTSSETQYF. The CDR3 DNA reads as TGTGCCAGCACTACAGCCGGGACTAGCAGTGAGACCCAGTACTTT.

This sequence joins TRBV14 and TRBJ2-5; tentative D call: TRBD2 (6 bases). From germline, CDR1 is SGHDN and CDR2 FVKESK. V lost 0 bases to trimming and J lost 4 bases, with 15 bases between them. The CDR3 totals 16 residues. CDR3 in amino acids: CASSQDGTLAGETQYF. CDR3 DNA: TGTGCCAGCAGCCAAGACGGAACACTAGCTGGAGAGACCCAGTACTTC. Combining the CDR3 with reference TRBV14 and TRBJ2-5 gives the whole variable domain EAGVTQFPSHSVIEKGQTVTLRCDPISGHDNLYWYRRVMGKEIKFLLHFVKESKQDESGMPNNRFLAERTGGTYSTLKVQPAELEDSGVYFCASSQDGTLAGETQYFGPGTRLLVL.